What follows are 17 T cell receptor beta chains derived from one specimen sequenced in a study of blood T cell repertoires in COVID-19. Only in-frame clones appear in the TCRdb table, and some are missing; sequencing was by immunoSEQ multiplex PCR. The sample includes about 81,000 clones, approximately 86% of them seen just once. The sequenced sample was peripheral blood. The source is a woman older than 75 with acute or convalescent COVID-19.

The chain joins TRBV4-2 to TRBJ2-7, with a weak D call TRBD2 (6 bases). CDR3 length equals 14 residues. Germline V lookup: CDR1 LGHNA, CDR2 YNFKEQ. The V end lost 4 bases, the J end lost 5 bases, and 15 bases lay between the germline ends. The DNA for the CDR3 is TGTGCCAGCAGCCCCTCAGTTAGCGGACACGAGCAGTACTTC. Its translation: CASSPSVSGHEQYF.

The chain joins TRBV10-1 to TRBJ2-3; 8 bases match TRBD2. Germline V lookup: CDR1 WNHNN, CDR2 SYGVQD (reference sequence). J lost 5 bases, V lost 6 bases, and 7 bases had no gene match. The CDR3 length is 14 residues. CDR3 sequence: CASSPTSGGDTQYF. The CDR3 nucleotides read TGCGCCAGCAGCCCTACTAGCGGAGGAGATACGCAGTATTTT.

The CDR3 region has the DNA TGTGCCGCCAAGGTTGGAGGCGGGGCCAACGTCCTGACTTTC. Protein: CAAKVGGGANVLTF. This chain uses TRBV7-2 with TRBJ2-6, with TRBD2 as a possible D gene (5 bases). V lost 11 bases and J lost 4, with 15 bases in between. The CDR3 sequence is 14 residues long. Germline CDR1 and CDR2: SGHTA and FQGNSA. Together with reference TRBV7-2 and TRBJ2-6, the CDR3 gives the full variable domain: GAGVSQSPSNKVTEKGKDVELRCDPISGHTALYWYRQSLGQGLEFLIYFQGNSAPDKSGLPSDRFSAERTGGSVSTLTIQRTQQEDSAVYLCAAKVGGGANVLTFGAGSRLTVL.

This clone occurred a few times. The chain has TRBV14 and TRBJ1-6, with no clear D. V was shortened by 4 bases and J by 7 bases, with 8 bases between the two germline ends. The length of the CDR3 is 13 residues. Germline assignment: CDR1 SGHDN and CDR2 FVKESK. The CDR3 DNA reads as TGTGCCAGCAGCCTGGGCCTGAATTCACCCCTCCACTTT. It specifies CASSLGLNSPLHF. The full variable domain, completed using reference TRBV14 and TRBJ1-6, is EAGVTQFPSHSVIEKGQTVTLRCDPISGHDNLYWYRRVMGKEIKFLLHFVKESKQDESGMPNNRFLAERTGGTYSTLKVQPAELEDSGVYFCASSLGLNSPLHFGNGTRLTVT.

CDR3 protein: CASSPPVGTSGSYEQYF. CDR3 DNA: TGTGCCAGCAGCCCCCCGGTCGGGACTAGCGGATCCTACGAGCAGTACTTC. The chain combines TRBV7-6 with TRBJ2-7; 11 bases align to TRBD2. Per germline, CDR1 SGHVS and CDR2 FNYEAQ. This CDR3 is built from 17 residues. V gave up 5 bases and J gave up 1 base; unmatched junction bases: 10. The complete variable domain, with remaining parts taken from reference TRBV7-6 and TRBJ2-7, reads GAGVSQSPRYKVTKRGQDVALRCDPISGHVSLYWYRQALGQGPEFLTYFNYEAQQDKSGLPNDRFSAERPEGSISTLTIQRTEQRDSAMYRCASSPPVGTSGSYEQYFGPGTRLTVT.

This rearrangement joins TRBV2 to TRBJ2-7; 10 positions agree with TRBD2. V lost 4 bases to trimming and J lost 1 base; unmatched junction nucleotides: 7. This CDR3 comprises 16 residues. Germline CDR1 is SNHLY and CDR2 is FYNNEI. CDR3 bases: TGTGCCAGCAGTGGGTTACTAGCGGGATCTTCCTACGAGCAGTACTTC. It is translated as CASSGLLAGSSYEQYF.

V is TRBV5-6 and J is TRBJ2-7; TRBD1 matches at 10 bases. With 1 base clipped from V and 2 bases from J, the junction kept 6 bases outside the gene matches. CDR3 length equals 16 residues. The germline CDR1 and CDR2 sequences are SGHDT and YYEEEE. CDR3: CASSLIGTGVAYEQYF. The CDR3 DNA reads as TGTGCCAGCAGCTTGATCGGGACAGGGGTCGCCTACGAGCAGTACTTC.

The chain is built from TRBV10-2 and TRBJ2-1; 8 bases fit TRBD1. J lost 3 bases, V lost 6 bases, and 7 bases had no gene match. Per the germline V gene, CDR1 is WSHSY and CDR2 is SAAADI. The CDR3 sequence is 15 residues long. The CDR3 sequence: CASRTTGTGYNEQFF. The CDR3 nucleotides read TGCGCCAGCAGGACCACCGGGACAGGCTACAATGAGCAGTTCTTC.

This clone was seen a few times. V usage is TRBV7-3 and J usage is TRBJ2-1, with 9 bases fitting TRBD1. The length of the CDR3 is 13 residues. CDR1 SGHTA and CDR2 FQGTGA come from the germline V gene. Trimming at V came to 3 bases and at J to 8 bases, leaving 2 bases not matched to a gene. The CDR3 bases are TGTGCCAGCAGCTTGGACAGGGGCGATGAGCAGTTCTTC. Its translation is CASSLDRGDEQFF.

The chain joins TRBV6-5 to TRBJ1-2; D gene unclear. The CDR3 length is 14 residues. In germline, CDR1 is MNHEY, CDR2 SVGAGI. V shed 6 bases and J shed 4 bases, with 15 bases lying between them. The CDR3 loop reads CASSPSGRAYGYTF. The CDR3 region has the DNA TGTGCCAGCAGCCCCAGCGGCCGAGCCTATGGCTACACCTTC.

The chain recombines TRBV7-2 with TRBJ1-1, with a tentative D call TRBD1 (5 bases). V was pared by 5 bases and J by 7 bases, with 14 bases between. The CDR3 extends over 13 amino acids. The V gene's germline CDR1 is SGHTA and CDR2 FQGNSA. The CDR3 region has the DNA TGTGCCAGCAGCCAAACAGGCCAATTTGAAGCTTTCTTT. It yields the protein CASSQTGQFEAFF.

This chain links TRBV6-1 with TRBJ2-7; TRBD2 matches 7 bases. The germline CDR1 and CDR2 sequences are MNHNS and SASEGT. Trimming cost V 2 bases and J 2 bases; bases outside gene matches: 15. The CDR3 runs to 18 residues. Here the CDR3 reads CASSETMSSGASAYEQYF. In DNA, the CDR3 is TGTGCCAGCAGTGAAACGATGTCTAGCGGAGCATCCGCCTACGAGCAGTACTTC.

Here the CDR3 reads CASTLNPGNSPLHF. The CDR3 nucleotides read TGCGCCAGCACCTTAAACCCAGGGAACTCACCCCTCCACTTT. The chain recombines TRBV5-1 with TRBJ1-6, with a weak D call TRBD1 (5 bases). The germline V gene encodes CDR1 SGHRS and CDR2 YFSETQ. This CDR3 contains 14 residues. Trimming shortened V by 6 bases and J by 10 bases, and 17 bases separated the two germline ends.

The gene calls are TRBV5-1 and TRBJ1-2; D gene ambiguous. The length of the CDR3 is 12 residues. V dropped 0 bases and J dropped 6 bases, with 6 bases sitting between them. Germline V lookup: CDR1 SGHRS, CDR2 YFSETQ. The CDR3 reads CASSLVRDGYTF. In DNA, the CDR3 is TGCGCCAGCAGCTTGGTTCGAGATGGCTACACCTTC.

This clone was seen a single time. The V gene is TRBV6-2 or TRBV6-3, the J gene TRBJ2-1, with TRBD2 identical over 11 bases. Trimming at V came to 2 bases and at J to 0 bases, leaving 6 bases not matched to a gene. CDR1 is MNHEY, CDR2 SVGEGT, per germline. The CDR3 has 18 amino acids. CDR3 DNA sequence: TGTGCCAGCAGTTACCCGGGACTAGCGGACCGCTCCTACAATGAGCAGTTCTTC. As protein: CASSYPGLADRSYNEQFF.

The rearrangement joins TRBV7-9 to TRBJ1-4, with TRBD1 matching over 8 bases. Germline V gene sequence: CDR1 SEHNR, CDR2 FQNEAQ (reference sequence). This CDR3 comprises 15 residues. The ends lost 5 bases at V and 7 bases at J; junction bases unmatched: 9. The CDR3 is CASSPRTGIREKLFF. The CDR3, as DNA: TGTGCCAGCAGCCCCCGGACAGGGATACGTGAAAAACTGTTTTTT.

CDR3 sequence (DNA): TGCGCCAGCCGTACGGGGCTAGCGGGGTTAAAAGATACGCAGTATTTT. Translation: CASRTGLAGLKDTQYF. The chain has TRBV4-3 and TRBJ2-3, with TRBD2 matching 9 bases. Per germline, CDR1 LGHNA and CDR2 YSLEER. Trimming cost V 8 bases and J 5 bases; bases outside gene matches: 14. This CDR3 has 16 residues.